Listed below are T cell receptor beta chains from one sample, sequenced in a study of shared clonotypes between healthy human individuals. Profiling relied on immunoSEQ multiplex PCR, and the TCRdb table lists in-frame clones only, not all of them. This table holds some 240,000 clones, just over 65% found once. Sample: memory CD4+ T cells sorted from blood. These receptors were obtained from a man aged 25-45 years in good health. Both conserved end residues are part of each CDR3. Each record gives: J gene, V gene, CDR3 protein.

j_gene: TRBJ2-7; v_gene: TRBV27; CDR3aa: CASSLSIDRGSYEQYF
j_gene: TRBJ2-1; v_gene: TRBV30; CDR3aa: CAWSSGTGPTREQFF
j_gene: TRBJ2-1; v_gene: TRBV4-3; CDR3aa: CASSQPGRVLPEQFF
j_gene: TRBJ1-1; v_gene: TRBV9; CDR3aa: CASSISGGGTEAFF
j_gene: TRBJ2-5; v_gene: TRBV5-1; CDR3aa: CASRTSGGQETQYF
j_gene: TRBJ2-7; v_gene: TRBV15; CDR3aa: CATSRDFSQPYEQYF
j_gene: TRBJ2-1; v_gene: TRBV20-1; CDR3aa: CSASSNNEQFF
j_gene: TRBJ2-2; v_gene: TRBV9; CDR3aa: CASSATRWANTGELFF
j_gene: TRBJ2-2; v_gene: TRBV11-3; CDR3aa: CASSHRGPGELFF
j_gene: TRBJ1-5; v_gene: TRBV27; CDR3aa: CASSLRQGSNQPQHF
j_gene: TRBJ1-1; v_gene: TRBV18; CDR3aa: CASSQTPGQGALNTEAFF
j_gene: TRBJ1-5; v_gene: TRBV7-9; CDR3aa: CASSPQGGQPQHF
j_gene: TRBJ2-4; v_gene: TRBV7-2; CDR3aa: CASSRTGREGRNIQYF
j_gene: TRBJ2-1; v_gene: TRBV28; CDR3aa: CASSLVGGEIQDGNNEQFF
j_gene: TRBJ2-3; v_gene: TRBV5-1; CDR3aa: CASRRELSADTQYF
j_gene: TRBJ2-7; v_gene: TRBV7-8; CDR3aa: CASSQYRLTYEQYF
j_gene: TRBJ1-3; v_gene: TRBV7-2; CDR3aa: CASSTLSSGNTIYF
j_gene: TRBJ2-1; v_gene: TRBV11-2; CDR3aa: CASSSLAGAVNEQFF
j_gene: TRBJ2-1; v_gene: TRBV6-4; CDR3aa: CASSREEGIYNEQFF
j_gene: TRBJ2-3; v_gene: TRBV5-5; CDR3aa: CASSGRQTLSTDTQYF
j_gene: TRBJ2-3; v_gene: TRBV5-4; CDR3aa: CASSLRLAASTDTQYF
j_gene: TRBJ1-2; v_gene: TRBV5-6; CDR3aa: CASSLRNSEGYTF
j_gene: TRBJ2-2; v_gene: TRBV5-4; CDR3aa: CASSLDSTSPGELFF
j_gene: TRBJ2-1; v_gene: TRBV4-1; CDR3aa: CASSQDPWASGSDEQFF
j_gene: TRBJ2-7; v_gene: TRBV6-6; CDR3aa: CASSFDISGEQYF
j_gene: TRBJ2-7; v_gene: TRBV2; CDR3aa: CASNQGYSYEQYF